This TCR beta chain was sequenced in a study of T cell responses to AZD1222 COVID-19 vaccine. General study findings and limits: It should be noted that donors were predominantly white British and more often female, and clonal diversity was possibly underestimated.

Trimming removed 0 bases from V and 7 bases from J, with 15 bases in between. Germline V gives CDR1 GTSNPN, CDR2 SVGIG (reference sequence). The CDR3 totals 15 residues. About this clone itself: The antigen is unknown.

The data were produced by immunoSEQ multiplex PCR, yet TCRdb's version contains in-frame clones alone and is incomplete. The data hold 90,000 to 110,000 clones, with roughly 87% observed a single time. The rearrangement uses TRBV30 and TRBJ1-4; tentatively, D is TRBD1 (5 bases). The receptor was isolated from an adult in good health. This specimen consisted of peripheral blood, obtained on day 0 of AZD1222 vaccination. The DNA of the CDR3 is TGTGCCTGGAGTGTATCTGGGGGAAAAGGTGAAAAACTGTTTTTT. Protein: CAWSVSGGKGEKLFF. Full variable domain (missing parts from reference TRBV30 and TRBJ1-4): SQTIHQWPATLVQPVGSPLSLECTVEGTSNPNLYWYRQAAGRGLQLLFYSVGIGQISSEVPQNLSASRPQDRQFILSSKKLLLSDSGFYLCAWSVSGGKGEKLFFGSGTQLSVL.